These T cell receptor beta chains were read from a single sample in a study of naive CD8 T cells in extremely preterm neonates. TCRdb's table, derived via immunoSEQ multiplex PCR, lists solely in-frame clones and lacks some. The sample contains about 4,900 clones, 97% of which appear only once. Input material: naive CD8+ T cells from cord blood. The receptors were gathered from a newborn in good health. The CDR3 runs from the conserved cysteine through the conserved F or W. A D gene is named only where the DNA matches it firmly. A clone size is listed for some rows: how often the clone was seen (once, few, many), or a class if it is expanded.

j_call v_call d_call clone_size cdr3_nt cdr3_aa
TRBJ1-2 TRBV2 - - TGTGCCAGCGGCCCCGATGGCTACACCTTC CASGPDGYTF
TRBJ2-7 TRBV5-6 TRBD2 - TGTGCCAGCAGCTTGGTAGCAGCGGGGGGGCGGTACGAGCAGTACTTC CASSLVAAGGRYEQYF
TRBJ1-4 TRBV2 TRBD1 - TGTGCCAGCACCACGGGACAGGATAATGAAAAACTGTTTTTT CASTTGQDNEKLFF
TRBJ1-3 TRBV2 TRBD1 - TGTGCCAGCAGTGAGGGACAGAGCTCTGGAAACACCATATATTTT CASSEGQSSGNTIYF
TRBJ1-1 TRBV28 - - TGTGCCAGCAGTTTTTATCTGACCGGGACAAGAGACACTGAAGCTTTCTTT CASSFYLTGTRDTEAFF
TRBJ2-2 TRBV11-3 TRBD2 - TGTGCCAGCAGCTTAGGACTAGCGGGGGACACCGGGGAGCTGTTTTTT CASSLGLAGDTGELFF
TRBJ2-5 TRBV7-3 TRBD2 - TGTGCCAGCAGCTTAGGGACTAGCGGGGGACAAGAGACCCAGTACTTC CASSLGTSGGQETQYF
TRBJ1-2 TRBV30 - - TGTGCCTGGAAGGGGGCTAACTATGGCTACACCTTC CAWKGANYGYTF
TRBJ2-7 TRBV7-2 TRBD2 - TGTGCCAGCAGCTTGAGCGGGGCCACGAATGAGCAGTACTTC CASSLSGATNEQYF
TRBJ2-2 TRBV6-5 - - TGTGCCAGCAGTTACAGCCGGGGTACCGGGGAGCTGTTTTTT CASSYSRGTGELFF
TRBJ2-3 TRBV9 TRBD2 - TGTGCCAGCAGCGTAGTTGGCGGGGGGGACACAGATACGCAGTATTTT CASSVVGGGDTDTQYF
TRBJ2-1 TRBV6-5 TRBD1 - TGTGCCAGCAGTTACGGGCAGGGGGCATCCTACAATGAGCAGTTCTTC CASSYGQGASYNEQFF
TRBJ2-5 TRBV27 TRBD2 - TGTGCCAGCAGTTTTTCTCCGGGACTAGAAGAGACCCAGTACTTC CASSFSPGLEETQYF
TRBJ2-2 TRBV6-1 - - TGTGCCAGACATGGGGGGTATCGGGCCGGGGAGCTGTTTTTT CARHGGYRAGELFF
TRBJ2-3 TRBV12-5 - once TGTGCTAGTGGTTCTTTCGGGAGCACAGATACGCAGTATTTT CASGSFGSTDTQYF
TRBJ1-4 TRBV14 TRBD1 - TGTGCCAGCAGCCAATCGGGGACAGGGGGCGAAAAACTGTTTTTT CASSQSGTGGEKLFF
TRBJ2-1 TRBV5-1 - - TGCGCCAGCAGCTCACGGAGGGATGAGCAGTTCTTC CASSSRRDEQFF
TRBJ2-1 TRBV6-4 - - TGTGCCAGCAGTGACTCTAATTTTAATGAGCAGTTCTTC CASSDSNFNEQFF
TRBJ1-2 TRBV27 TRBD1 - TGTGCCAGCAGCGGACAGGGGCATGGCTACACCTTC CASSGQGHGYTF
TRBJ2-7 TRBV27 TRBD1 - TGTGCCAGCAGGACAGGGGCCTACGAGCAGTACTTC CASRTGAYEQYF
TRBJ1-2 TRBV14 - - TGTGCCAGCAGCCAAGATGTGCCGGGGGGATATGGCTACACCTTC CASSQDVPGGYGYTF